The 21 T cell receptor beta chains below come from one sample, sequenced in a study of tissue T cells after allogeneic stem cell transplantation. Here immunoSEQ multiplex PCR was the method, and the copy in TCRdb shows in-frame clones only, minus some. The table lists about 5,800 clones, over 55% of them singletons. Source: tissue from the jejunum, taken at autopsy. These receptors were taken from a male donor at least 60 years old with lung cancer.

The rearrangement joins TRBV11-2 to TRBJ2-2, with no clear D. The CDR3 contains 13 residues. V was trimmed by 6 bases and J by 4 bases, leaving 9 bases between them. Germline V gene sequence: CDR1 SGHAT, CDR2 FQNNGV. CDR3 region: CASSGHLTGELFF. DNA of the CDR3: TGTGCCAGCAGTGGTCACCTCACCGGGGAGCTGTTTTTT.

J is TRBJ1-2 and V is TRBV5-4; D may be TRBD1 (5 bases). V was pared by 0 bases and J by 4 bases, with 10 bases between. The germline gives CDR1 SGHNT, CDR2 YYREEE (reference sequence). The CDR3 is 14 amino acids. Here the CDR3 reads CASSLVERGYGYTF. CDR3 nucleotides: TGTGCCAGCAGCTTGGTGGAGAGGGGCTATGGCTACACCTTC.

This clone was observed a single time. The rearrangement uses TRBV9 and TRBJ1-1; TRBD1 is a possible D gene (6 bases). The CDR3 spans 14 residues. CDR1 is SGDLS, CDR2 YYNGEE, per germline. V was shortened by 4 bases and J by 5 bases, with 15 bases between the two germline ends. The CDR3 here is CASSPGVGETEAFF. The DNA of the CDR3 is TGTGCCAGCAGCCCAGGGGTTGGGGAAACTGAAGCTTTCTTT. The whole variable domain, remainder taken from reference TRBV9 and TRBJ1-1, is DSGVTQTPKHLITATGQRVTLRCSPRSGDLSVYWYQQSLDQGLQFLIQYYNGEERAKGNILERFSAQQFPDLHSELNLSSLELGDSALYFCASSPGVGETEAFFGQGTRLTVV.

This chain connects TRBV6-5 to TRBJ2-1; D uncertain. The V end was cut by 6 bases, the J end by 10 bases, with 10 bases between. The germline V gene encodes CDR1 MNHEY and CDR2 SVGAGI. The CDR3 totals 11 residues. DNA for the CDR3: TGTGCCAGCAGGGGTCTGGGGGAGCAGTTCTTC. Translated, it gives CASRGLGEQFF.

This clone was detected once. The V gene is TRBV10-3, the J gene TRBJ2-3, with no clear D. V lost 7 bases, J lost 0 bases, and 8 bases lay in between. This CDR3 is 13 amino acids long. Germline V CDR1 and CDR2: ENHRY, SYGVKD. The CDR3 spells CAITALSTDTQYF. CDR3 nucleotide sequence: TGTGCCATCACGGCTCTAAGCACAGATACGCAGTATTTT.

The V call is TRBV7-9, the J call TRBJ1-1, with 9 bases that match TRBD1. The CDR3 contains 15 residues. Germline CDR1 reads SEHNR; CDR2 reads FQNEAQ (reference sequence). The V segment lost 5 bases and the J segment 4 bases; nucleotides outside the gene matches: 8. CDR3 coding DNA: TGTGCCAGCAGCCCCAGGGGGACAGGGATCACTGAAGCTTTCTTT. Its protein is CASSPRGTGITEAFF.

The CDR3 DNA sequence: TGTGCCAGTAGAAAACAAGCGGGAGGGGGCCACAATGAGCAGTTCTTC. As protein: CASRKQAGGGHNEQFF. V and J are TRBV19 and TRBJ2-1; TRBD2 aligns across 10 bases. Trimming removed 6 bases from V and 5 bases from J; junction bases left unmatched: 10. CDR1 LNHDA and CDR2 SQIVND come from the germline V gene (reference sequence). This CDR3 has 16 residues.

The table lists this clone with a count of one. This sequence joins TRBV27 and TRBJ1-1; the D gene is possibly TRBD1 (6 bases). The length of the CDR3 is 14 residues. Germline values: CDR1 MNHEY, CDR2 SMNVEV (reference sequence). V lost 6 bases and J 1 base, leaving 12 bases between the germline ends. The CDR3 loop is CASRSGTPNTEAFF. Here the CDR3 DNA reads TGTGCCAGCAGATCCGGGACACCGAACACTGAAGCTTTCTTT.

V is TRBV7-3 and J is TRBJ2-3, with 9 positions matching TRBD1. Germline V gives CDR1 SGHTA, CDR2 FQGTGA. The CDR3 has 13 amino acids. V lost 5 bases, J lost 4 bases, and 1 base stayed unmatched. The CDR3 DNA sequence: TGTGCCAGCAGCAGACAGGGGGCAGATACGCAGTATTTT. This translates into CASSRQGADTQYF.

Relative to its sample, this clone is medium-sized. V is TRBV7-2 and J is TRBJ1-3; no definite D call. Germline V CDR1 and CDR2: SGHTA, FQGNSA. There are 15 residues in the CDR3. The ends were cut back, 4 bases at V and 0 bases at J, with 10 bases in the middle. The CDR3 sequence is CASSSDNHSGNTIYF. For the CDR3, the DNA is TGTGCCAGCAGCTCCGACAACCACTCTGGAAACACCATATATTTT.

This chain connects TRBV5-7 to TRBJ1-1; D is ambiguous. TRBV5-7 is recorded as an ORF, its role being uncertain. Trimming shortened V by 6 bases and J by 4 bases, and 13 bases separated the two germline ends. The CDR3 is 13 amino acids. The CDR3 sequence is CASTAGDGTEAFF. CDR3 bases: TGTGCCAGCACCGCGGGCGACGGCACTGAAGCTTTCTTT.

V is TRBV19 and J is TRBJ2-7, with D maybe TRBD1 (5 bases). Germline V gene lookup returns CDR1 LNHDA and CDR2 SQIVND (reference sequence). V was trimmed by 5 bases and J by 4 bases, leaving 12 bases between them. CDR3 length equals 13 residues. The CDR3 sequence: CASSDTGVYEQYF. The CDR3 coding sequence is TGTGCCAGTAGTGATACAGGAGTATACGAGCAGTACTTC.

As to this clone: Being one base from a much bigger clone, this may be a read error. The rearrangement uses TRBV7-9 and TRBJ2-5, with TRBD1 matching over 8 bases. The CDR3 is 15 amino acids. CDR1 SEHNR and CDR2 FQNEAQ come from the germline V gene (reference sequence). CDR3 region: CANSSGTGGQETQYF. In DNA form, the CDR3 reads TGTGCCAACAGCTCGGGGACAGGAGGCCAAGAGACCCAGTACTTC.

This clone was seen more than once but under ten times. The chain employs TRBV10-3 and TRBJ2-7; 8 bases map to TRBD1. This CDR3 is built from 14 residues. V lost 7 bases to trimming and J lost 0 bases; unmatched junction nucleotides: 5. The germline V gene has CDR1 ENHRY and CDR2 SYGVKD. In DNA form, the CDR3 reads TGTGCCATCACCAGGACAGGGAGCTCCTACGAGCAGTACTTC. Its translation: CAITRTGSSYEQYF.

The rearrangement links TRBV18 to TRBJ2-7; D gene unclear. Trimming left V 2 bases short and J 0 bases short, with 11 bases between. Germline values: CDR1 KGHSH, CDR2 LQKENI. The CDR3 is 15 residues long. DNA of the CDR3: TGTGCCAGCTCACCAGTCCCCCCCTCCTCCTACGAGCAGTACTTC. Translated, it gives CASSPVPPSSYEQYF.

The rearrangement links TRBV4-3 to TRBJ1-1; TRBD1 aligns across 8 bases. CDR1 and CDR2 (germline): LGHNA, YSLEER. The CDR3 consists of 15 residues. V gave up 0 bases and J gave up 6 bases; unmatched junction bases: 6. The chain's CDR3 is CASSQDLQGAAEAFF. DNA for the CDR3: TGCGCCAGCAGCCAAGATCTTCAGGGGGCCGCTGAAGCTTTCTTT.

The rearrangement links TRBV19 to TRBJ2-2; 8 bases fit TRBD1. The V gene end was trimmed by 7 bases and the J gene end by 10 bases; junction bases not matched to a gene: 14. The CDR3 is made up of 15 amino acids. Germline loops: CDR1 LNHDA, CDR2 SQIVND (reference sequence). The chain's CDR3 is CASTLRRTGPEELFF. The CDR3 DNA follows: TGTGCCAGTACCCTGAGACGGACAGGGCCCGAGGAGCTGTTTTTT.

V usage is TRBV6-5 and J usage is TRBJ1-5; unclear D gene. The V and J ends lost 8 bases and 9 bases respectively, with 11 bases between them. There are 11 residues in the CDR3. Per germline, CDR1 MNHEY and CDR2 SVGAGI. CDR3 nucleotide sequence: TGTGCCAGCGGAGAGTCGGGGCCCCAGCATTTT. The encoded protein is CASGESGPQHF.

The chain couples TRBV13 to TRBJ2-3, with 11 bases matching TRBD2. J gave up 4 bases and V 4 bases, and 7 bases lay outside the gene matches. Germline CDR1 reads PRHDT; CDR2 reads FYEKMQ (reference sequence). The CDR3 has 16 amino acids. The CDR3 protein is CASSCSGGAFPDTQYF. The CDR3 coding sequence is TGTGCCAGCAGCTGTAGCGGGGGGGCCTTCCCAGATACGCAGTATTTT.

J is TRBJ2-7 and V is TRBV19; 9 bases line up with TRBD1. Germline values: CDR1 LNHDA, CDR2 SQIVND (reference sequence). V trimming: 1 base; J trimming: 5 bases; junction bases outside the gene matches: 3. There are 14 residues in the CDR3. CDR3 bases: TGTGCCAGTAGTATAGGCACAGGGGGCAACGAGCAGTACTTC. It yields the protein CASSIGTGGNEQYF.

CDR3 residues: CASSSLLQGPQPQHF. The DNA of the CDR3 is TGTGCCAGCAGCTCTTTATTACAGGGACCTCAGCCCCAGCATTTT. The chain recombines TRBV6-2 or TRBV6-3 with TRBJ1-5; TRBD1 is a possible D gene (6 bases). V was pared by 6 bases and J by 6 bases, with 18 bases between. Germline V gene data show CDR1 as MNHEY and CDR2 as SVGEGT. There are 15 residues in the CDR3.